This is a list of T cell receptor beta chains from one sample in a study of regulatory T cells in long-lasting Graves disease. TCRdb reprocessed the multiplex PCR reads with MiXCR, giving one entry per CDR3 protein. Of about 500,000 distinct CDR3 sequences listed, 12% are singletons. These same data were also listed under a study on T cells in Graves' hyperthyroidism and ophthalmopathy.

The sequencing here drew on peripheral blood mononuclear cells (PBMCs), taken at new diagnosis, from a patient treated with antithyroid drugs. These receptor sequences come from a woman between 25 and 40 years old with Graves disease. Both conserved end residues are part of each CDR3. The order of the fields is D gene, clone size, V gene, J gene, CDR3 protein, CDR3 DNA. The D gene is left open where the match is weak. Size is omitted from some rows. Given values are once, few, many or a class for expanded clones.

d_call: TRBD1; clone_size: many; v_call: TRBV18; j_call: TRBJ1-6; cdr3_aa: CASSPRQGDSPLHF; cdr3_nt: TGTGCCAGCTCACCCAGACAGGGAGATTCACCCCTCCACTTT
d_call: NA; clone_size: NA; v_call: TRBV4-3; j_call: TRBJ1-4; cdr3_aa: CASSQEGRINEKLFF; cdr3_nt: TGCGCCAGCAGCCAAGAGGGACGTATTAATGAAAAACTGTTTTTT
d_call: NA; clone_size: many; v_call: TRBV7-8; j_call: TRBJ2-5; cdr3_aa: CASSTQRGTQYF; cdr3_nt: TGTGCCAGCAGCACACAACGGGGGACCCAGTACTTC
d_call: TRBD2; clone_size: NA; v_call: TRBV2; j_call: TRBJ2-1; cdr3_aa: CASSPPERGSYNEQFF; cdr3_nt: TGTGCCAGCTCACCACCCGAGCGGGGTAGCTACAATGAGCAGTTCTTC
d_call: NA; clone_size: few; v_call: TRBV4-3; j_call: TRBJ1-2; cdr3_aa: CASSQEMHAGGYTF; cdr3_nt: TGCGCCAGCAGCCAAGAAATGCACGCAGGGGGCTACACCTTC
d_call: TRBD2; clone_size: few; v_call: TRBV7-2; j_call: TRBJ2-3; cdr3_aa: CASSSTSGASRYTVGNTQYF; cdr3_nt: TGTGCCAGCAGCTCAACTAGCGGGGCCTCCAGATACACAGTTGGGAATACGCAGTATTTT
d_call: NA; clone_size: many; v_call: TRBV6-2/TRBV6-3; j_call: TRBJ2-6; cdr3_aa: CASSSLRGESGANVLTF; cdr3_nt: TGTGCCAGCAGTTCACTCAGGGGCGAGTCTGGGGCCAACGTCCTGACTTTC
d_call: NA; clone_size: many; v_call: TRBV20-1; j_call: TRBJ1-5; cdr3_aa: CSAGVTQGFDQPQHF; cdr3_nt: TGCAGTGCCGGAGTGACCCAGGGGTTTGATCAGCCCCAGCATTTT
d_call: NA; clone_size: few; v_call: TRBV28; j_call: TRBJ1-5; cdr3_aa: CASSSLGHQPQHF; cdr3_nt: TGTGCCAGCAGTTCTCTTGGGCATCAGCCCCAGCATTTT
d_call: TRBD1; clone_size: NA; v_call: TRBV18; j_call: TRBJ2-7; cdr3_aa: CASSQNRGFMSEQYF; cdr3_nt: TGTGCCAGCTCACAAAACAGGGGTTTTATGTCCGAGCAGTACTTC
d_call: NA; clone_size: many; v_call: TRBV2; j_call: TRBJ2-5; cdr3_aa: CASTGGETETQYF; cdr3_nt: TGTGCCAGCACTGGGGGAGAGACAGAGACCCAGTACTTC
d_call: TRBD1; clone_size: NA; v_call: TRBV20-1; j_call: TRBJ2-3; cdr3_aa: CSARVHRGRTDTQYF; cdr3_nt: TGCAGTGCTAGAGTCCACAGGGGGCGCACAGATACGCAGTATTTT
d_call: NA; clone_size: NA; v_call: TRBV7-2; j_call: TRBJ1-5; cdr3_aa: CASSLRRNQPQHF; cdr3_nt: TGTGCCAGCAGCTTACGAAGAAATCAGCCCCAGCATTTT
d_call: TRBD2; clone_size: few; v_call: TRBV4-1; j_call: TRBJ2-3; cdr3_aa: CASSQGGLAGAWSTDTQYF; cdr3_nt: TGCGCCAGCAGCCAAGGGGGGCTAGCGGGAGCGTGGAGCACAGATACGCAGTATTTT
d_call: TRBD1; clone_size: NA; v_call: TRBV28; j_call: TRBJ2-1; cdr3_aa: CASSLWTGVGNEQFF; cdr3_nt: TGTGCCAGCAGTTTGTGGACAGGAGTCGGAAACGAGCAGTTCTTC
d_call: NA; clone_size: many; v_call: TRBV18; j_call: TRBJ1-5; cdr3_aa: CASSPGLDQPQHF; cdr3_nt: TGTGCCAGCTCACCGGGCTTAGATCAGCCCCAGCATTTT
d_call: NA; clone_size: NA; v_call: TRBV5-1; j_call: TRBJ1-4; cdr3_aa: CASSLDGVNERKLFF; cdr3_nt: TGCGCCAGCAGCTTGGACGGAGTTAATGAAAGAAAACTGTTTTTT
d_call: NA; clone_size: many; v_call: TRBV19; j_call: TRBJ2-3; cdr3_aa: CASSPSRLTDTQYF; cdr3_nt: TGTGCCAGTAGCCCTAGCCGGTTGACAGATACGCAGTATTTT
d_call: NA; clone_size: many; v_call: TRBV5-6; j_call: TRBJ2-1; cdr3_aa: CASSYGLPGFNEQFF; cdr3_nt: TGTGCCAGCAGCTATGGACTCCCTGGATTTAATGAGCAGTTCTTC
d_call: TRBD1; clone_size: few; v_call: TRBV14; j_call: TRBJ1-1; cdr3_aa: CASSRYRGNTEAFF; cdr3_nt: TGTGCCAGCAGCCGCTACAGGGGGAACACTGAAGCTTTCTTT
d_call: NA; clone_size: few; v_call: TRBV19; j_call: TRBJ1-5; cdr3_aa: CASNRDLNQPQHF; cdr3_nt: TGTGCCAGTAACAGGGACCTCAATCAGCCCCAGCATTTT
d_call: TRBD1; clone_size: many; v_call: TRBV29-1; j_call: TRBJ1-2; cdr3_aa: CSVEDATGGYGYTF; cdr3_nt: TGCAGCGTTGAAGATGCGACAGGGGGCTATGGCTACACCTTC
d_call: NA; clone_size: many; v_call: TRBV7-2; j_call: TRBJ2-1; cdr3_aa: CASSWLGNEQFF; cdr3_nt: TGTGCCAGCAGCTGGTTGGGGAATGAGCAGTTCTTC
d_call: NA; clone_size: NA; v_call: TRBV5-1; j_call: TRBJ2-2; cdr3_aa: CASSSHTATGELFF; cdr3_nt: TGCGCCAGCAGCTCCCACACGGCTACCGGGGAGCTGTTTTTT
d_call: NA; clone_size: many; v_call: TRBV14; j_call: TRBJ2-5; cdr3_aa: CASSQDLGSGRLRETQYF; cdr3_nt: TGTGCCAGCAGCCAAGATCTTGGGTCAGGGAGACTTCGAGAGACCCAGTACTTC
d_call: TRBD1; clone_size: many; v_call: TRBV6-2/TRBV6-3; j_call: TRBJ1-1; cdr3_aa: CASRRRQGVFLNENTEAFF; cdr3_nt: TGTGCCAGCAGACGCCGACAGGGGGTGTTTTTGAATGAGAACACTGAAGCTTTCTTT
d_call: NA; clone_size: NA; v_call: TRBV29-1; j_call: TRBJ2-3; cdr3_aa: CSVVEGSDTQYF; cdr3_nt: TGCAGCGTTGTAGAAGGGTCAGATACGCAGTATTTT
d_call: NA; clone_size: few; v_call: TRBV14; j_call: TRBJ2-1; cdr3_aa: CASSQDRVAGGMVHEQFF; cdr3_nt: TGTGCCAGCAGCCAAGATAGGGTTGCTGGCGGGATGGTCCATGAGCAGTTCTTC
d_call: NA; clone_size: many; v_call: TRBV12-3/TRBV12-4; j_call: TRBJ1-5; cdr3_aa: CASTSQGYNQPQHF; cdr3_nt: TGTGCCAGCACTTCACAGGGTTACAATCAGCCCCAGCATTTT
d_call: NA; clone_size: many; v_call: TRBV27; j_call: TRBJ1-2; cdr3_aa: CASSFSWGYAGYTF; cdr3_nt: TGTGCCAGCAGTTTTTCTTGGGGGTACGCTGGCTACACCTTC
d_call: TRBD2; clone_size: many; v_call: TRBV12-3/TRBV12-4; j_call: TRBJ2-7; cdr3_aa: CASSFGGRHREQYF; cdr3_nt: TGTGCCAGCAGTTTCGGCGGGAGGCATCGGGAGCAGTACTTC
d_call: TRBD1; clone_size: NA; v_call: TRBV18; j_call: TRBJ1-2; cdr3_aa: CASSPGDRGLNGYTF; cdr3_nt: TGTGCCAGCTCACCAGGGGACAGGGGCCTCAATGGCTACACCTTC
d_call: TRBD1; clone_size: NA; v_call: TRBV4-3; j_call: TRBJ1-3; cdr3_aa: CASSHRQGPNTIYF; cdr3_nt: TGCGCCAGCAGCCACCGACAGGGGCCAAACACCATATATTTT
d_call: NA; clone_size: few; v_call: TRBV2; j_call: TRBJ2-5; cdr3_aa: CASGTSQVVETQCF; cdr3_nt: TGTGCCAGCGGCACTAGCCAAGTCGTGGAGACCCAGTGCTTC
d_call: NA; clone_size: many; v_call: TRBV12-3/TRBV12-4; j_call: TRBJ2-2; cdr3_aa: CASSLAALNTGELFF; cdr3_nt: TGTGCCAGCAGTTTAGCGGCACTAAACACCGGGGAGCTGTTTTTT
d_call: TRBD1; clone_size: NA; v_call: TRBV19; j_call: TRBJ1-4; cdr3_aa: CASGTGGFEKLFF; cdr3_nt: TGTGCCAGTGGGACAGGGGGCTTCGAGAAACTGTTTTTT
d_call: NA; clone_size: few; v_call: TRBV9; j_call: TRBJ2-3; cdr3_aa: CASSVVATDTQYF; cdr3_nt: TGTGCCAGCAGCGTAGTGGCAACAGATACGCAGTATTTT
d_call: TRBD2; clone_size: few; v_call: TRBV19; j_call: TRBJ2-1; cdr3_aa: CASSMRLAGPPGDEQFF; cdr3_nt: TGTGCCAGTAGTATGAGACTAGCGGGACCACCGGGGGATGAGCAGTTCTTC
d_call: NA; clone_size: few; v_call: TRBV5-4; j_call: TRBJ1-2; cdr3_aa: CASSLDLQAATYGYTF; cdr3_nt: TGTGCCAGCAGCTTGGACCTTCAGGCAGCCACTTATGGCTACACCTTC
d_call: NA; clone_size: many; v_call: TRBV12-3/TRBV12-4; j_call: TRBJ1-1; cdr3_aa: CASSWGQSNTEAFF; cdr3_nt: TGTGCCAGCAGTTGGGGACAATCGAACACTGAAGCTTTCTTT
d_call: NA; clone_size: few; v_call: TRBV3-1; j_call: TRBJ1-5; cdr3_aa: CASSQDLGGGNQPQHF; cdr3_nt: TGTGCCAGCAGCCAAGATTTGGGGGGCGGCAATCAGCCCCAGCATTTT
d_call: NA; clone_size: few; v_call: TRBV4-1; j_call: TRBJ1-1; cdr3_aa: CASSAGHMNTEAFF; cdr3_nt: TGCGCCAGCAGCGCGGGTCATATGAACACTGAAGCTTTCTTT
d_call: NA; clone_size: many; v_call: TRBV6-1; j_call: TRBJ2-1; cdr3_aa: CASSEMVDEQFF; cdr3_nt: TGTGCCAGCAGTGAAATGGTGGATGAGCAGTTCTTC
d_call: NA; clone_size: NA; v_call: TRBV7-6; j_call: TRBJ1-1; cdr3_aa: CASSPGTWGMNTEAFF; cdr3_nt: TGTGCCAGCAGCCCCGGGACCTGGGGGATGAACACTGAAGCTTTCTTT
d_call: NA; clone_size: NA; v_call: TRBV20-1; j_call: TRBJ1-1; cdr3_aa: CSARGGGDTEAFF; cdr3_nt: TGCAGTGCCAGAGGGGGAGGGGACACTGAAGCTTTCTTT
d_call: NA; clone_size: many; v_call: TRBV12-3/TRBV12-4; j_call: TRBJ2-7; cdr3_aa: CASSPPHGGGNEQYF; cdr3_nt: TGTGCCAGCAGTCCCCCTCATGGAGGGGGTAACGAGCAGTACTTC
d_call: NA; clone_size: few; v_call: TRBV2; j_call: TRBJ1-6; cdr3_aa: CASVAGDSSYNSPLHF; cdr3_nt: TGTGCCAGCGTCGCAGGCGATAGCTCCTATAATTCACCCCTCCACTTT
d_call: NA; clone_size: many; v_call: TRBV3-1; j_call: TRBJ2-7; cdr3_aa: CASSQVSLGGEQYF; cdr3_nt: TGTGCCAGCAGCCAAGTGAGTTTGGGGGGCGAGCAGTACTTC